The 14 T cell receptor beta chains listed next were all sequenced from one sample in a study of T cells in Graves' hyperthyroidism and ophthalmopathy. TCR beta CDR3 regions were amplified from RNA. Researchers ran a first-round RT-PCR on the TCR CDR3 using the HTBI primer set. In TCRdb, the multiplex PCR reads were re-called with MiXCR into one record per CDR3 protein. The sample shows hundreds of thousands of distinct CDR3 sequences, approximately 18% of them seen only once. The sequenced material came from blood. These receptors were obtained from a woman between 50 and 59 years old with Graves' hyperthyroidism that later progressed to Graves' ophthalmopathy.

The chain is built from TRBV30 and TRBJ1-1; D may be TRBD1 (5 bases). V lost 3 bases and J lost 1, with 9 bases in between. This CDR3 region has 13 residues. CDR1 GTSNPN and CDR2 SVGIG come from the germline V gene (reference sequence). CDR3 region: CAWRSGTNTEAFF. The DNA for the CDR3 is TGTGCCTGGAGGTCCGGGACGAACACTGAAGCTTTCTTT.

In its sample, this clonotype was seen a few times. The chain couples TRBV19 to TRBJ1-5; 7 bases fit TRBD1. J gave up 2 bases and V 10 bases, and 11 bases lay outside the gene matches. The CDR3 is 15 amino acids. The germline CDR1 and CDR2 sequences are LNHDA and SQIVND (reference sequence). CDR3 sequence reads: CAISQGVHRNQPQHF. CDR3 nucleotide sequence: TGTGCCATCTCGCAGGGGGTACATCGCAATCAGCCCCAGCATTTT.

On this clonotype: This may arise from a read error, as a much more abundant clone is one base away. The chain is built from TRBV3-1 and TRBJ2-6, with D perhaps matching TRBD1 (5 bases). Germline CDR1 is LGHDT and CDR2 is YNNKEL (reference sequence). The CDR3 loop spans 16 amino acids. In DNA, the CDR3 is TGTGCCAGCAGCACGCGAACAGGTGCTGGGACCAACGTCCTGACTTTC. Its translation: CASSTRTGAGTNVLTF.

This clonotype showed up just a few times. The chain uses TRBV28 and TRBJ2-7, with D possibly TRBD2 on 6 matching bases. The CDR3 extends over 13 amino acids. Trimming took off 6 bases at V and 6 bases at J, with 15 bases between the two ends. CDR1 is MDHEN and CDR2 is SYDVKM in the germline V gene. CDR3 protein: CASRGARESEQYF. CDR3 bases: TGTGCCAGCAGGGGCGCCCGGGAGTCCGAGCAGTACTTC.

This clonotype has only a few counts. The V gene is TRBV19, the J gene TRBJ2-1, with 9 positions matching TRBD2. The CDR3 covers 15 residues. Germline lookup yields CDR1 LNHDA and CDR2 SQIVND (reference sequence). The J segment lost 7 bases and the V segment lost 7 bases, leaving 11 bases of the junction unmatched. CDR3 loop: CASTRPAAGGNEQFF. The CDR3 DNA reads as TGTGCCAGTACTCGTCCGGCAGCGGGGGGTAATGAGCAGTTCTTC.

This clonotype was found many times. The rearrangement uses TRBV20-1 and TRBJ1-1; a weak D match, TRBD1 (6 bases). This CDR3 spans 14 amino acids. Germline V lookup: CDR1 DFQATT, CDR2 SNEGSKA (reference sequence). V dropped 4 bases and J dropped 0 bases, with 12 bases sitting between them. The CDR3 bases are TGCAGTGCTAACAGGGTCGGGATGAACACTGAAGCTTTCTTT. Translation: CSANRVGMNTEAFF.

This clonotype occurred many times. The chain carries TRBV5-1 and TRBJ2-3; D is possibly TRBD2 (5 bases). CDR3 length: 16 residues. V lost 4 bases, J lost 1 base, and 16 bases lay in between. Germline V gene lookup returns CDR1 SGHRS and CDR2 YFSETQ. CDR3 amino acids: CASSPQRAVRTDTQYF. CDR3 coding DNA: TGCGCCAGCAGCCCTCAGAGGGCCGTTCGCACAGATACGCAGTATTTT.

As to this clonotype: One junction end does not reproduce the germline sequence, and a read error may be involved. The rearrangement links TRBV7-8 to TRBJ1-1; possibly TRBD1 for D (5 bases). Germline CDR1 and CDR2: SGHVS and FQNEAQ. The CDR3 length is 15 residues. The CDR3 reads CASSPRDLSDTEALF. Written as DNA, the CDR3 is TGTGCCAGCAGCCCCCGGGACCTCTCGGACACTGAAGCTTTATTT.

This clonotype was seen many times. The chain carries TRBV12-3 or TRBV12-4 and TRBJ2-3, with D perhaps TRBD2 (6 bases). V lost 6 bases and J 3 bases, leaving 16 bases between the germline ends. The CDR3 covers 15 residues. The CDR3 is CASRTRDLMTDTQYF. CDR3 nucleotides: TGTGCCAGCAGAACTCGGGACTTGATGACAGATACGCAGTATTTT.

This clonotype was observed many times. The J gene is TRBJ1-4, the V gene TRBV12-3 or TRBV12-4, with 9 bases identical to TRBD1. CDR3 length: 13 residues. V shed 7 bases and J 6 bases; nucleotides not matched to a gene: 3. Here the CDR3 reads CASTDRGDEKLFF. CDR3 nucleotides: TGTGCCAGCACTGACAGGGGGGATGAAAAACTGTTTTTT.

The gene calls are TRBV27 and TRBJ1-1; 9 bases align to TRBD1. CDR3 length: 14 residues. Per the germline V gene, CDR1 is MNHEY and CDR2 is SMNVEV (reference sequence). After removal of 8 bases from V and 3 bases from J, the junction contained 7 bases not matched to a gene. CDR3 sequence (DNA): TGTGCCAGCCTTCCCGGGACAGGGTACACTGAAGCTTTCTTT. Translating gives CASLPGTGYTEAFF.

This clonotype was seen more than once but under ten times. This chain joins TRBV9 and TRBJ2-1; D is perhaps TRBD2 (6 bases). Germline values: CDR1 SGDLS, CDR2 YYNGEE. V was pared by 7 bases and J by 2 bases, with 13 bases between. This CDR3 is built from 14 residues. The CDR3 nucleotides are TGTGCCAGCGGCCGGGCGGGAACCTACAATGAGCAGTTCTTC. Protein sequence: CASGRAGTYNEQFF.

This clonotype was seen many times. V is TRBV2 and J is TRBJ2-1; TRBD2 aligns across 10 bases. The CDR3 contains 17 residues. Germline V lookup: CDR1 SNHLY, CDR2 FYNNEI. Trimming removed 8 bases from V and 0 bases from J; junction bases left unmatched: 10. CDR3 region: CASSWSGGVSSYNEQFF. CDR3 bases: TGTGCCAGCTCCTGGAGCGGGGGGGTCAGCTCCTACAATGAGCAGTTCTTC.

There are many counts of this clonotype. The chain couples TRBV5-4 to TRBJ1-1; possibly TRBD1 for D (6 bases). This CDR3 spans 14 amino acids. Germline V lookup: CDR1 SGHNT, CDR2 YYREEE (reference sequence). The V and J ends lost 6 bases and 1 base respectively, with 13 bases between them. CDR3 bases: TGTGCCAGCACCGTAGGACAGTGGAACACTGAAGCTTTCTTT. This codes for CASTVGQWNTEAFF.